This T cell receptor (beta chain) derives from a study of blood T cell repertoires in COVID-19 (TCRdb year 2020). Broadly, across the study: Samples covering the acute and convalescent phases of COVID-19 were provided by collaborators in the United States, Italy and Spain. Nearly every sample came with metadata listing a de-identified subject ID, COVID-19 status, age in years and sex. Where HLA class I and class II types were available, the types were taken from metadata supplied by the sample provider, not from assay-based typing. The material from the prospective study consisted of cDNA or gDNA derived from T cells, B-cell-depleted T cells, or PBMCs. The dataset comprised deeply sampled blood TCRbeta repertoires from subjects exposed to, actively infected with, or recovered from COVID-19. The samples were drawn from the first 160 participants of the ongoing ImmuneRACE study and from about 1,200 subjects provided by 6 global collaborators. A freely available public database, intended as a resource for researchers studying the immune response to SARS-CoV-2, is where the repertoires were released. The investigation overall reported the following: The quantity of clinical and demographic metadata differed by source and by participant and was supplied without curation.

From V the trimming removes 4 bases and from J it removes 5 bases, while the gene matches leave 8 bases of the junction unaccounted for. The CDR3 goes from the cysteine to the phenylalanine over 15 residues. Only CDR3 DNA remains: 45 bases, in frame from the first base. CDR1 and CDR2 are drawn from the germline V gene: SGHRS, YFSETQ. The collaborating institutions used their own protocols to collect whole blood in K2EDTA tubes. Collaborator samples were shipped for TCRbeta analysis as frozen whole blood, isolated PBMCs, or DNA extracted from either sample type. To note about this clone: Its cognate antigen has yet to be identified. No much larger clone exists at a distance of one base, and base qualities are not known.

TCRbeta CDR3 regions were amplified from genomic DNA by means of the immunoSEQ Assay, a bias-controlled multiplex PCR. The authors' pipeline ran thus. Within the assay, amplification of reference gene primers was used to estimate how many nucleated cells each sample contained. To quantify the absolute abundance of each unique TCRbeta CDR3 rearrangement, sequence reads were collapsed and filtered. For each sample, productive Simpson clonality was calculated by taking the square root of Simpson's diversity index across productive rearrangements. TCRdb's version of the immuneACCESS table is confined to in-frame rearrangements and falls short of the full clone set. An unresolved V gene accounts for under half of the shortfall where checked; the remainder is of unknown origin. Clone size and the V and J calls come from that table; the DNA yielded D and trimming. The sample records approximately 100,000 clones, less than 85% of which are singletons. Clones ranked in the top ten supply about 1.8% of the sample.

The sequence links TRBV5-1 to TRBJ2-5; 10 central nucleotides agree with TRBD2. The clonotype was recovered from a woman in her seventies with active or convalescent COVID-19. Material: peripheral blood. The DNA reads TGCGCCAGCAGCGAGAGCGGGGGGGCTTGGGAGACCCAGTACTTC. It translates to CASSESGGAWETQYF.